This TCR beta chain derives from a study of shared clonotypes between healthy human individuals. Study in general: CD8 memory received one plate per donor, CD8 naive two, CD4 memory three and CD4 naive three. General observations from the study: At large depth, rarefaction still showed sorted-subset sequencing to be incomplete.

Details on this clone: What it recognizes is unknown. This same CDR3 is encoded by further DNA sequences in the sample.

The material for each subset, its genomic DNA, was split evenly across several immunoSEQ plates. TCRdb's copy holds only in-frame clones and misses some; the assay was immunoSEQ multiplex PCR. This sample has 2 million to 3 million clones, with over 85% found just once. With 8 bases clipped from V and 2 bases from J, the junction kept 12 bases outside the gene matches. Germline V gene data show CDR1 as MNHNS and CDR2 as SASEGT. The CDR3 runs 15 residues. The sequence was obtained from a man younger than 35 in good health. The chain carries TRBV6-1 and TRBJ2-7, with 7 bases identical to TRBD1. Sequencing was done on a sample of naive CD4+ T cells sorted from blood. Stated subset: CD45RA+ positively selected. For the CDR3, the DNA is TGTGCCAGCTCAGAAGAGACAGGGAGAACCTACGAGCAGTACTTC. Its protein is CASSEETGRTYEQYF.